In this sample, the clone carrying this TCR beta chain turned up a few times. The target antigen is unknown. TRB rearrangements spanning V, D and J were amplified using mixed TRB-A/B primers. TCRdb used MiXCR to reprocess the multiplex PCR reads, holding one entry per CDR3 protein. This sample yields approximately 9,600 distinct CDR3 sequences, of which 20% to 30% are seen a single time; 1% to 1.5% belongs to the top ten. The sample is drawn from a study of T cell repertoires in aging, cancer and after chemotherapy. Study information: Healthy donor repertoires were recorded over several months to years and showed clear clonal overlap. The full dataset contained around 10 million TCR reads.

The CDR3 has 12 residues. V lost 5 bases to trimming and J lost 5 bases, with 12 bases between them. Germline-derived CDR1 and CDR2 are DFQATT and SNEGSKA (reference sequence). Amplification of TCR beta used genomic DNA extracted from peripheral blood. Points from the study as a whole: In each cancer cohort, median generation probability increased across chemotherapy, suggesting thymic output rebounded.

V and J are TRBV20-1 and TRBJ2-5; possibly TRBD2 for D (6 bases). Sequencing used blood. This clonotype was sampled from a human donor in good health. The CDR3 loop is CSAPGEAETQYF. CDR3 bases: TGCAGTGCTCCGGGGGAGGCGGAGACCCAGTACTTC.